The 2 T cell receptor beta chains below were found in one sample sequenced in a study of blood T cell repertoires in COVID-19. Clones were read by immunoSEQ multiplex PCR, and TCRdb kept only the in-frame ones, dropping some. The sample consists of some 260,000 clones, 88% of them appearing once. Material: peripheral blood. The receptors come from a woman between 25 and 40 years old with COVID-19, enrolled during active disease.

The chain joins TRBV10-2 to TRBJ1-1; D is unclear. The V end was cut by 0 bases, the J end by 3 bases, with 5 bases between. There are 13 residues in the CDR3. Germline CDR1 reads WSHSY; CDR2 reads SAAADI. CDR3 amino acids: CASSESRDTEAFF. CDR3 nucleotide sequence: TGCGCCAGCAGTGAGTCACGGGACACTGAAGCTTTCTTT.

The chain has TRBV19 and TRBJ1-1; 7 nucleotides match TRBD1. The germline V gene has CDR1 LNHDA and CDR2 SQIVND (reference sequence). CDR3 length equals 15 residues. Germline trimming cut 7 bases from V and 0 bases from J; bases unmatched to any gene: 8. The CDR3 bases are TGTGCCAGTACTCGACAGGGATGGGTGAACACTGAAGCTTTCTTT. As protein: CASTRQGWVNTEAFF. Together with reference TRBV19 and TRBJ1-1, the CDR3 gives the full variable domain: DGGITQSPKYLFRKEGQNVTLSCEQNLNHDAMYWYRQDPGQGLRLIYYSQIVNDFQKGDIAEGYSVSREKKESFPLTVTSAQKNPTAFYLCASTRQGWVNTEAFFGQGTRLTVV.